This TCR beta chain was identified during a study of T cells in Graves' hyperthyroidism and ophthalmopathy. Germline CDR1 is MNHEY and CDR2 is SVGEGT. The CDR3 length is 12 residues. Trimming pared 6 bases from V and 2 bases from J, leaving 8 bases between. RNA transcripts yielded amplified TCR beta CDR3 regions. During a first-round RT-PCR of the TCR CDR3, the HTBI primer set was used. TCRdb itself ran the multiplex PCR reads through MiXCR, one entry per CDR3 protein. There are 530,000 or so distinct CDR3 sequences in the sample; approximately 25% occur only once, and about 11% lies in the top ten. A note on this clonotype: The antigen is not known.

Active moderate-to-severe ophthalmopathy, Clinical Activity Score at least 3, NOSPECS at least 4, under 3 months' duration. Lactation, pregnancy, other autoimmune disease or uncontrolled infection excluded patients. Study results and caveats: A 13 V-J signature model discriminated ophthalmopathy versus stable hyperthyroidism.

Sequenced: blood. The V gene is TRBV6-2 or TRBV6-3, the J gene TRBJ2-7; D not resolved. This TCR was recovered from a woman in her 30s with Graves' ophthalmopathy. The DNA of the CDR3 is TGTGCCAGCAGGACGCAGCCCTACGAGCAGTACTTC. Translating it yields CASRTQPYEQYF.